The 30 T cell receptor beta chains given below trace back to one sample, sequenced in a study of shared clonotypes between healthy human individuals. Clones were read by immunoSEQ multiplex PCR, and TCRdb kept only the in-frame ones, dropping some. The table records roughly 2,000,000 clones, less than 95% of them present only once. Positively selected for CCR7, the CD45RO-negative cells used as naive CD8 cells excluded terminally differentiated effector memory CD45RA+ cells. Sequencing was done on a sample of naive CD8+ T cells sorted from blood. These receptors were taken from a man between 18 and 29 years old in good health.

The chain links TRBV7-9 to TRBJ1-2; maybe TRBD1 (5 bases). The CDR3 loop spans 16 amino acids. In germline, CDR1 is SEHNR, CDR2 FQNEAQ (reference sequence). Trimming left V 3 bases short and J 5 bases short, with 19 bases between. The CDR3 DNA sequence: TGTGCCAGCAGCTTGGGACGGGAGGGTCCCCTGTATGGCTACACCTTC. It codes for CASSLGREGPLYGYTF. Complete variable domain (other parts from reference TRBV7-9 and TRBJ1-2): DTGVSQNPRHKITKRGQNVTFRCDPISEHNRLYWYRQTLGQGPEFLTYFQNEAQLEKSRLLSDRFSAERPKGSFSTLEIQRTEQGDSAMYLCASSLGREGPLYGYTFGSGTRLTVV.

The genes are TRBV28 and TRBJ1-5; D is possibly TRBD1 (5 bases). CDR1 is MDHEN and CDR2 is SYDVKM in the germline V gene. Deletions cut 7 bases from V and 11 bases from J, with 15 bases between. The CDR3 runs to 12 residues. Written as DNA, the CDR3 is TGTGCCAGCACCGACGTCCGGGGCTCCCAGCATTTT. It codes for CASTDVRGSQHF.

The chain is built from TRBV4-3 and TRBJ1-2; D may be TRBD1 (6 bases). Between the trimmed V and J ends, which lost 0 bases and 5 bases, there was a span of 19 bases. In germline, CDR1 is LGHNA, CDR2 YSLEER. The CDR3 has 17 amino acids. In DNA form, the CDR3 reads TGCGCCAGCAGCCAAGATGCAGAGGACAGAGCGCCGTATGGCTACACCTTC. Its translation: CASSQDAEDRAPYGYTF.

Ten or more counts support this clone. Other DNA sequences in the same sample also yield this CDR3. The CDR3 protein is CSVEASNYGYTF. The CDR3 coding sequence is TGCAGCGTTGAAGCCAGCAACTATGGCTACACCTTC. The genes are TRBV29-1 and TRBJ1-2; D gene unclear. V was cut by 1 base and J by 2 bases, with 5 bases left in between. CDR3 length equals 12 residues. Germline V CDR1 and CDR2: SQVTM, ANQGSEA.

The chain has TRBV28 and TRBJ2-1; the match to TRBD2 covers 10 bases. Trimming at V came to 8 bases and at J to 6 bases, leaving 7 bases not matched to a gene. CDR1 is MDHEN, CDR2 SYDVKM, per germline. This CDR3 has 14 amino acids. CDR3 DNA sequence: TGTGCCAGCCGGCCTAGCGGGAGTCCCAATGAGCAGTTCTTC. It translates to CASRPSGSPNEQFF.

The chain uses TRBV9 and TRBJ2-7; TRBD1 matches at 7 bases. Trimming at V came to 0 bases and at J to 3 bases, leaving 6 bases not matched to a gene. CDR3 size: 15 residues. The germline gives CDR1 SGDLS, CDR2 YYNGEE. The CDR3 coding sequence is TGTGCCAGCAGCGTAGAAGGGACAGTAATCTACGAGCAGTACTTC. Translated, it gives CASSVEGTVIYEQYF.

This chain links TRBV13 with TRBJ2-5; weak D call: TRBD2 (6 bases). Germline V gene lookup returns CDR1 PRHDT and CDR2 FYEKMQ (reference sequence). Trimming took 3 bases from V and 5 from J, leaving 13 bases between them. The CDR3 loop spans 14 amino acids. CDR3 sequence: CASSFLGRDETQYF. The DNA for the CDR3 is TGTGCCAGCAGCTTTTTAGGGCGGGACGAGACCCAGTACTTC.

The chain employs TRBV7-2 and TRBJ2-7, with a possible D match to TRBD2 (5 bases). Per germline, CDR1 SGHTA and CDR2 FQGNSA. The CDR3 contains 14 residues. The V gene lost 3 bases and the J gene lost 3 bases, with 12 bases spanning the gap. CDR3 residues: CASSFGGLGYEQYF. The CDR3 nucleotides read TGTGCCAGCAGCTTTGGCGGGCTTGGCTACGAGCAGTACTTC.

The J gene is TRBJ2-7, the V gene TRBV5-4; 7 bases fit TRBD2. The CDR3 sequence is 15 residues long. Germline CDR1 is SGHNT and CDR2 is YYREEE (reference sequence). V shed 0 bases and J 3 bases; nucleotides not matched to a gene: 6. CDR3 loop: CASSLEAGLGYEQYF. CDR3 nucleotides: TGTGCCAGCAGCTTGGAGGCTGGACTAGGCTACGAGCAGTACTTC.

V is TRBV13 and J is TRBJ2-1; D is undetermined. The germline gives CDR1 PRHDT, CDR2 FYEKMQ (reference sequence). The CDR3 covers 19 residues. The ends were cut back, 2 bases at V and 5 bases at J, with 25 bases in the middle. CDR3 bases: TGTGCCAGCAGCTTATTAATGTTGGGGATCTCGGGCCACCACAATGAGCAGTTCTTC. This gives the protein CASSLLMLGISGHHNEQFF.

The CDR3 region has the DNA TGTGCCAGCAGTGAAATGGGGGCCGTTGAAGCTTTCTTT. Translation: CASSEMGAVEAFF. The chain is built from TRBV6-5 and TRBJ1-1; D possibly corresponds to TRBD1 (6 bases). V lost 5 bases and J lost 7, with 14 bases in between. From germline, CDR1 is MNHEY and CDR2 SVGAGI. The CDR3 length is 13 residues.

The chain has TRBV5-4 and TRBJ1-1; possible D gene TRBD1, 5 bases. CDR1 and CDR2 from the germline V gene are SGHNT and YYREEE (reference sequence). There are 14 residues in the CDR3. Trimming pared 0 bases from V and 4 bases from J, leaving 10 bases between. In DNA, the CDR3 is TGTGCCAGCAGCTTGGACAGGAGAGGCACTGAAGCTTTCTTT. It translates to CASSLDRRGTEAFF.

As to this clone: The junction shows a germline mismatch at one end, possibly a read error. V gene TRBV7-7 combines with J gene TRBJ2-1, with TRBD2 identical over 14 bases. Germline V CDR1 and CDR2: SSHAT, FNYEAQ (reference sequence). CDR3 length: 19 residues. The CDR3 nucleotides are TGTGCTAGCAGCTTAGGAGGACTAGCGGGGGGCCAGGTAGTAGATGAGCAGTTCTTC. It codes for CASSLGGLAGGQVVDEQFF.

This clone was observed a single time. This chain joins TRBV6-1 and TRBJ2-1, with D tentatively TRBD2 (5 bases). The germline V and J ends were trimmed by 8 bases and 10 bases, with 15 bases remaining between them. In germline, CDR1 is MNHNS, CDR2 SASEGT. This CDR3 has 12 amino acids. Here the CDR3 reads CASGPASWEQFF. The CDR3 DNA sequence: TGTGCCAGCGGTCCGGCTAGCTGGGAGCAGTTCTTC.

J is TRBJ2-2 and V is TRBV4-3, with no clear D. CDR1 is LGHNA, CDR2 YSLEER, per germline. This CDR3 has 17 amino acids. Trimming removed 1 base at V and 3 bases at J, with 15 bases between. The CDR3 DNA reads as TGCGCCAGCAGCCAAGCCCTGACGACAATGGACACCGGGGAGCTGTTTTTT. It translates to CASSQALTTMDTGELFF.

The V call is TRBV7-2, the J call TRBJ1-3; no firm D call. CDR1 is SGHTA, CDR2 FQGNSA, per germline. Trimming removed 2 bases at V and 0 bases at J, with 14 bases between. The CDR3 sequence is 17 residues long. The CDR3 DNA follows: TGTGCCAGCAGCTTAAACGGCGGCCCTAGCTCTGGAAACACCATATATTTT. It specifies CASSLNGGPSSGNTIYF.

V and J are TRBV28 and TRBJ2-2; 8 positions agree with TRBD1. Germline lookup yields CDR1 MDHEN and CDR2 SYDVKM. This CDR3 has 14 amino acids. V shed 6 bases, J shed 5 bases, and the junction held 5 bases outside the gene matches. Here the CDR3 reads CASSQGAGTGELFF. The CDR3 DNA reads as TGTGCCAGCAGCCAGGGGGCCGGGACCGGGGAGCTGTTTTTT.

V is TRBV6-6 and J is TRBJ1-1, with D unresolved. Looked up from germline, CDR1 is MNHNY and CDR2 is SVGAGI (reference sequence). The CDR3 consists of 15 residues. V gave up 0 bases and J gave up 5 bases, with 13 bases separating them. Here the CDR3 DNA reads TGTGCCAGCAGTTACTCGGGCAATATGGGGACTGAAGCTTTCTTT. Translating it yields CASSYSGNMGTEAFF.

The rearrangement uses TRBV6-1 and TRBJ2-6; no reliable D call. The CDR3 totals 13 residues. Germline values: CDR1 MNHNS, CDR2 SASEGT. The CDR3: CVPGEPGANVLTF. CDR3 nucleotide sequence: TGTGTACCAGGTGAGCCTGGGGCCAACGTCCTGACTTTC.

The V gene is TRBV9, the J gene TRBJ2-7; 8 positions match TRBD1. The CDR3 is 13 residues long. V was pared by 3 bases and J by 6 bases, with 5 bases of the junction left unmatched. CDR1 is SGDLS, CDR2 YYNGEE, per germline. DNA of the CDR3: TGTGCCAGCAGCGATCAGGGGGCGGGCGAGCAGTACTTC. It yields the protein CASSDQGAGEQYF.

This clone has a single count. Other DNA sequences of this sample code for an identical CDR3. The chain carries TRBV9 and TRBJ2-7, with 7 bases lining up with TRBD1. CDR1 and CDR2 (germline): SGDLS, YYNGEE. J gave up 3 bases and V 0 bases, and 6 bases lay outside the gene matches. This CDR3 has 15 residues. CDR3 amino acids: CASSVGTGGFYEQYF. In DNA form, the CDR3 reads TGTGCCAGCAGCGTAGGGACAGGAGGTTTCTACGAGCAGTACTTC.

CDR3 residues: CASSGQVETQYF. Written as DNA, the CDR3 is TGTGCCAGCAGTGGACAAGTAGAGACCCAGTACTTC. The V and J genes are TRBV2 and TRBJ2-5; D call uncertain. Trimming left V 4 bases short and J 4 bases short, with 7 bases between. In germline, CDR1 is SNHLY, CDR2 FYNNEI. There are 12 residues in the CDR3.

The chain links TRBV7-9 to TRBJ2-1; 11 nucleotides line up with TRBD2. V shed 5 bases and J 3 bases; nucleotides not matched to a gene: 6. This CDR3 region has 16 residues. The germline CDR1 and CDR2 sequences are SEHNR and FQNEAQ (reference sequence). CDR3 residues: CASSRSSGGVYNEQFF. The CDR3 DNA follows: TGTGCCAGCAGCCGAAGTAGCGGGGGGGTCTACAATGAGCAGTTCTTC.

The rearrangement uses TRBV7-2 and TRBJ2-1, with 7 bases lining up with TRBD2. Germline CDR1 and CDR2: SGHTA and FQGNSA. V lost 2 bases to trimming and J lost 0 bases; unmatched junction nucleotides: 10. This CDR3 is built from 18 residues. The CDR3 region is CASSLSPIGGISYNEQFF. The CDR3 DNA reads as TGTGCCAGCAGCTTAAGTCCAATCGGGGGGATCTCCTACAATGAGCAGTTCTTC.

DNA for the CDR3: TGTGCCAGCAGCTACCCTTGGACGGGAGGAACAGATACGCAGTATTTT. Amino acids: CASSYPWTGGTDTQYF. The chain recombines TRBV5-8 with TRBJ2-3, with 7 bases that match TRBD2. There are 16 residues in the CDR3. Germline V gives CDR1 SGHTS, CDR2 YDEGEE. The ends lost 3 bases at V and 3 bases at J; junction bases unmatched: 10.

The J gene is TRBJ2-7, the V gene TRBV9, with TRBD2 matching over 9 bases. This CDR3 spans 15 amino acids. The germline CDR1 and CDR2 sequences are SGDLS and YYNGEE. The V gene end was trimmed by 0 bases and the J gene end by 3 bases; junction bases not matched to a gene: 4. In DNA, the CDR3 is TGTGCCAGCAGCGTAGCAGATAGCGGGGGCTACGAGCAGTACTTC. Residues: CASSVADSGGYEQYF.

The V gene is TRBV11-2, the J gene TRBJ2-1; possible D gene TRBD1, 5 bases. The CDR3 is made up of 14 amino acids. Germline V gives CDR1 SGHAT, CDR2 FQNNGV. Trimming took off 0 bases at V and 5 bases at J, with 8 bases between the two ends. This chain's CDR3 is CASSLELGDNEQFF. As DNA, the CDR3 is TGTGCCAGCAGCTTAGAGCTAGGGGACAATGAGCAGTTCTTC.

This chain joins TRBV30 and TRBJ2-2, with TRBD2 identical over 11 bases. V lost 0 bases, J lost 7 bases, and 4 bases stayed unmatched. Germline assignment: CDR1 GTSNPN and CDR2 SVGIG (reference sequence). The CDR3 is 15 amino acids. Here the CDR3 DNA reads TGTGCCTGGAGTGTAACTAGCGGGGGTATCGGGGAGCTGTTTTTT. It codes for CAWSVTSGGIGELFF.

The genes are TRBV29-1 and TRBJ1-1, with D tentatively TRBD1 (5 bases). The CDR3 consists of 13 residues. The V gene's germline CDR1 is SQVTM and CDR2 ANQGSEA. Trimming shortened V by 7 bases and J by 1 base, and 13 bases separated the two germline ends. CDR3 sequence: CSDAWTSNTEAFF. The CDR3 region has the DNA TGCAGCGACGCCTGGACATCGAACACTGAAGCTTTCTTT.

This clone was recorded once. The chain has TRBV4-1 and TRBJ2-1; 7 nucleotides match TRBD2. V lost 0 bases to trimming and J lost 8 bases; unmatched junction nucleotides: 10. The CDR3 contains 16 residues. Per germline, CDR1 MGHRA and CDR2 YSYEKL. DNA of the CDR3: TGCGCCAGCAGCCAAGAAGGACGGGGGGTCCTCGATGAGCAGTTCTTC. As protein: CASSQEGRGVLDEQFF.